A single sample is the source of the 27 T cell receptor beta chains below, sequenced in a study of cytomegalovirus exposure and HLA in healthy donors. Primers for the PCR totalled 60 Vbeta and 13 Jbeta. Libraries were prepared by immunoSEQ multiplex PCR; TCRdb keeps only in-frame clonotypes and omits some of them. The sample contains about 170,000 clones, roughly 70% of which appear only once. The material sequenced was PBMCs. These receptors originate from a woman in her forties or fifties in good health and CMV-seropositive.

CDR3 amino acids: CAWSVDSTLPPQHF. DNA for the CDR3: TGTGCCTGGAGTGTCGATTCGACACTCCCGCCCCAGCATTTT. The chain couples TRBV30 to TRBJ1-5, with D unresolved. CDR1 GTSNPN and CDR2 SVGIG come from the germline V gene (reference sequence). Trimming left V 0 bases short and J 9 bases short, with 15 bases between. This CDR3 is built from 14 residues. Full variable domain (outside the CDR3, taken from reference TRBV30 and TRBJ1-5): SQTIHQWPATLVQPVGSPLSLECTVEGTSNPNLYWYRQAAGRGLQLLFYSVGIGQISSEVPQNLSASRPQDRQFILSSKKLLLSDSGFYLCAWSVDSTLPPQHFGDGTRLSIL.

The V gene is TRBV5-5, the J gene TRBJ1-2; 9 nucleotides agree with TRBD1. The CDR3 covers 15 residues. From germline, CDR1 is SGHKS and CDR2 YYEKEE (reference sequence). The V segment lost 4 bases and the J segment 5 bases; nucleotides outside the gene matches: 9. The CDR3 bases are TGTGCCAGCAGCGTGAACCCGGGACAGGGATATGGCTACACCTTC. Its translation is CASSVNPGQGYGYTF.

V and J are TRBV5-1 and TRBJ1-1; tentative D call: TRBD1 (6 bases). The germline V gene has CDR1 SGHRS and CDR2 YFSETQ. Trimming took off 1 base at V and 4 bases at J, with 8 bases between the two ends. The CDR3 totals 13 residues. CDR3 in DNA: TGCGCCAGCAGCTTGACAGGGCCCACTGAAGCTTTCTTT. Its protein product is CASSLTGPTEAFF.

As regards this clone: Additional DNA sequences in this sample encode the identical CDR3. The genes are TRBV2 and TRBJ1-1; no firm D call. Trimming shortened V by 3 bases and J by 1 base, and 3 bases separated the two germline ends. This CDR3 has 12 amino acids. Per the germline V gene, CDR1 is SNHLY and CDR2 is FYNNEI. The CDR3 region is CASSERNTEAFF. The CDR3 DNA is TGTGCCAGCAGTGAGCGGAACACTGAAGCTTTCTTT.

This clone was seen only a few times. This chain uses TRBV5-1 with TRBJ2-3; D may be TRBD2 (5 bases). The germline CDR1 and CDR2 sequences are SGHRS and YFSETQ. V was cut by 0 bases and J by 0 bases, with 8 bases left in between. CDR3 length: 15 amino acids. The chain's CDR3 is CASSLGESSTDTQYF. DNA of the CDR3: TGCGCCAGCAGCTTGGGGGAGTCTAGCACAGATACGCAGTATTTT.

The chain couples TRBV2 to TRBJ2-3; the match to TRBD1 covers 9 bases. V lost 11 bases and J lost 4; bases outside the gene matches: 4. The CDR3 is made up of 12 amino acids. In germline, CDR1 is SNHLY, CDR2 FYNNEI. DNA of the CDR3: TGTGCCGGGGACAGGGAAGCAGATACGCAGTATTTT. This sequence encodes CAGDREADTQYF. Filled out from reference TRBV2 and TRBJ2-3, the complete variable domain reads EPEVTQTPSHQVTQMGQEVILRCVPISNHLYFYWYRQILGQKVEFLVSFYNNEISEKSEIFDDQFSVERPDGSNFTLKIRSTKLEDSAMYFCAGDREADTQYFGPGTRLTVL.

This clone was seen once. The chain links TRBV2 to TRBJ2-3; 7 bases fit TRBD1. Germline V gene data show CDR1 as SNHLY and CDR2 as FYNNEI. After removal of 9 bases from V and 1 base from J, the junction contained 7 bases not matched to a gene. The CDR3 extends over 14 amino acids. As DNA, the CDR3 is TGTGCCAGAGAACAGGGGCTTGGCACAGATACGCAGTATTTT. This codes for CAREQGLGTDTQYF.

The chain couples TRBV5-1 to TRBJ2-3, with D maybe TRBD1 (6 bases). Germline CDR1 and CDR2: SGHRS and YFSETQ. This CDR3 has 15 amino acids. V lost 0 bases and J lost 6, with 14 bases in between. Here the CDR3 DNA reads TGCGCCAGCAGCTTGGTTTCAGGGGCCAAGGATACGCAGTATTTT. The encoded protein is CASSLVSGAKDTQYF.

The J gene is TRBJ2-1, the V gene TRBV30, with TRBD2 matching over 13 bases. This CDR3 contains 17 residues. Germline assignment: CDR1 GTSNPN and CDR2 SVGIG (reference sequence). V was clipped by 6 bases and J by 0 bases; unmatched bases: 8. This chain's CDR3 is CACSGLAGSNSYNEQFF. The CDR3 region has the DNA TGTGCCTGCTCGGGACTAGCGGGGTCTAACTCCTACAATGAGCAGTTCTTC.

The rearrangement links TRBV10-3 to TRBJ1-1; 7 nucleotides match TRBD1. This CDR3 is built from 14 residues. The V segment lost 6 bases and the J segment 5 bases; nucleotides outside the gene matches: 9. The germline V gene has CDR1 ENHRY and CDR2 SYGVKD. The CDR3: CAISRSTGETEAFF. Here the CDR3 DNA reads TGTGCCATCAGCCGCAGTACAGGGGAGACTGAAGCTTTCTTT.

This clone occurred once. V is TRBV5-1 and J is TRBJ2-7; tentative D call: TRBD1 (5 bases). Germline assignment: CDR1 SGHRS and CDR2 YFSETQ. The length of the CDR3 is 14 residues. Trimming removed 0 bases from V and 7 bases from J, with 14 bases in between. The CDR3 nucleotides read TGCGCCAGCAGCTTGGGGACACCTGGCGGAGAGCAGTACTTC. As protein: CASSLGTPGGEQYF. The full variable domain, rest sourced from reference TRBV5-1 and TRBJ2-7, is KAGVTQTPRYLIKTRGQQVTLSCSPISGHRSVSWYQQTPGQGLQFLFEYFSETQRNKGNFPGRFSGRQFSNSRSEMNVSTLELGDSALYLCASSLGTPGGEQYFGPGTRLTVT.

Here the CDR3 DNA reads TGTGCCAGCAGCTTAAGCGGGGGGCCTGGTGAGCAGTTCTTC. This sequence encodes CASSLSGGPGEQFF. V is TRBV7-9 and J is TRBJ2-1, with TRBD2 matching over 9 bases. The CDR3 covers 14 residues. Trimming cost V 2 bases and J 9 bases; bases outside gene matches: 5. Germline V gene data show CDR1 as SEHNR and CDR2 as FQNEAQ (reference sequence).

This clone was picked up one time. The rearrangement uses TRBV6-1 and TRBJ2-3, with 9 nucleotides matching TRBD1. The V gene's germline CDR1 is MNHNS and CDR2 SASEGT. After removal of 6 bases from V and 4 bases from J, the junction contained 5 bases not matched to a gene. This CDR3 is 14 amino acids long. The CDR3 DNA reads as TGTGCCAGCAGGGGGGACAGGGTTGCAGATACGCAGTATTTT. Amino acid sequence: CASRGDRVADTQYF.

The genes are TRBV6-5 and TRBJ2-1, with 7 bases that match TRBD1. Germline lookup yields CDR1 MNHEY and CDR2 SVGAGI. The CDR3 is 16 amino acids. V was pared by 2 bases and J by 2 bases, with 6 bases of the junction left unmatched. The CDR3 DNA is TGTGCCAGCAGTTACGAGGGGACAGTGCCCTACAATGAGCAGTTCTTC. It encodes CASSYEGTVPYNEQFF.

Here the CDR3 DNA reads TGTGCCAGCAGGCCCACTACTAGCGGGGTTTACAATGAGCAGTTCTTC. It encodes CASRPTTSGVYNEQFF. This chain joins TRBV2 and TRBJ2-1, with 10 bases lining up with TRBD2. Trimming removed 6 bases from V and 4 bases from J; junction bases left unmatched: 9. The V gene's germline CDR1 is SNHLY and CDR2 FYNNEI. The CDR3 consists of 16 residues.

The sample holds one count of this clone. This chain uses TRBV15 with TRBJ2-6; D gene ambiguous. Germline CDR1 reads LNHNV; CDR2 reads YYDKDF (reference sequence). The length of the CDR3 is 16 residues. Trimming removed 1 base at V and 0 bases at J, with 7 bases between. CDR3 sequence: CATSRGTDSGANVLTF. CDR3 nucleotides: TGTGCCACCAGCAGAGGTACAGACTCTGGGGCCAACGTCCTGACTTTC.

J is TRBJ2-5 and V is TRBV7-9, with D perhaps matching TRBD2 (7 bases). The germline CDR1 and CDR2 sequences are SEHNR and FQNEAQ (reference sequence). The V end lost 2 bases, the J end lost 5 bases, and 15 bases lay between the germline ends. The CDR3 has 15 amino acids. This CDR3 is CASSLMGGAWETQYF. The CDR3 bases are TGTGCCAGCAGCTTAATGGGGGGGGCGTGGGAGACCCAGTACTTC.

J is TRBJ1-6 and V is TRBV2; 10 positions match TRBD1. Germline CDR1 is SNHLY and CDR2 is FYNNEI. The CDR3 contains 15 residues. V gave up 6 bases and J gave up 8 bases; unmatched junction bases: 7. Written as DNA, the CDR3 is TGTGCCAGCAGAAGCAAGGGACAGGGGTATTCACCCCTCCACTTT. It yields the protein CASRSKGQGYSPLHF.

This chain joins TRBV7-9 and TRBJ1-1, with D possibly being TRBD1 (5 bases). V gave up 4 bases and J gave up 5 bases, with 8 bases separating them. Germline-derived CDR1 and CDR2 are SEHNR and FQNEAQ (reference sequence). The CDR3 has 12 residues. In nucleotides, the CDR3 is TGTGCCAGCAGCTGGCGGGGGACTGAAGCTTTCTTT. Translated, it gives CASSWRGTEAFF. Complete variable domain (other parts from reference TRBV7-9 and TRBJ1-1): DTGVSQNPRHKITKRGQNVTFRCDPISEHNRLYWYRQTLGQGPEFLTYFQNEAQLEKSRLLSDRFSAERPKGSFSTLEIQRTEQGDSAMYLCASSWRGTEAFFGQGTRLTVV.

This clone has more than one count but fewer than ten. The chain is built from TRBV6-1 and TRBJ1-1; no clear D gene. The CDR3 loop spans 12 amino acids. CDR1 and CDR2 from the germline V gene are MNHNS and SASEGT. V lost 8 bases and J 2 bases, leaving 9 bases between the germline ends. The CDR3 sequence: CASRTINTEAFF. Written as DNA, the CDR3 is TGTGCCAGCCGCACAATTAACACTGAAGCTTTCTTT.

Here the CDR3 reads CASSLTGRVRGYTF. The CDR3 coding sequence is TGTGCCAGCAGTTTAACAGGGAGGGTGCGGGGCTACACCTTC. V is TRBV27 and J is TRBJ1-2, with a tentative D call TRBD1 (6 bases). Germline V lookup: CDR1 MNHEY, CDR2 SMNVEV (reference sequence). This CDR3 has 14 residues. V was trimmed by 2 bases and J by 8 bases, leaving 15 bases between them.

The chain employs TRBV6-1 and TRBJ2-1, with 8 bases lining up with TRBD2. J was trimmed by 3 bases and V by 2 bases; bases with no gene match: 6. Germline CDR1 MNHNS, CDR2 SASEGT. The CDR3 has 16 residues. The CDR3 nucleotides are TGTGCCAGCAGTGAATTTGGACTAGCCGGCTACAATGAGCAGTTCTTC. Encoded protein: CASSEFGLAGYNEQFF.

The chain joins TRBV6-1 to TRBJ2-5; a possible D gene is TRBD2 (7 bases). The DNA end is a closer match to TRBJ2-7, so the J assignment may be wrong. CDR1 and CDR2 from the germline V gene are MNHNS and SASEGT. The CDR3 has 14 amino acids. As DNA, the CDR3 is TGTGCCAGCACCCCGGGGGGCGGTCGGTACGAGCAGTACTTC. Translating gives CASTPGGGRYEQYF.

This clone was counted between two and nine times. The J gene is TRBJ2-1, the V gene TRBV5-4; TRBD1 agrees at 10 bases. Trimming took 6 bases from V and 6 from J; bases not matched to a gene: 15. Germline CDR1 is SGHNT and CDR2 is YYREEE (reference sequence). CDR3 size: 17 residues. The CDR3 is CASNPIQPGQGTNEQFF. In nucleotides, the CDR3 is TGTGCCAGCAACCCCATCCAACCGGGACAGGGGACCAATGAGCAGTTCTTC.

V is TRBV19 and J is TRBJ1-5; perhaps TRBD1 as D (5 bases). The CDR3 is 18 amino acids. Germline V gene data show CDR1 as LNHDA and CDR2 as SQIVND (reference sequence). V was clipped by 1 base and J by 6 bases, with 22 bases between them. The CDR3 region is CASSIGDSSISVGQPQHF. The CDR3 DNA follows: TGTGCCAGTAGTATAGGGGACTCCTCCATTTCTGTTGGTCAGCCCCAGCATTTT.

The chain has TRBV14 and TRBJ2-2, with TRBD1 matching 9 bases. CDR1 and CDR2 from the germline V gene are SGHDN and FVKESK. V shed 4 bases, J shed 5 bases, and the junction held 11 bases outside the gene matches. The CDR3 totals 17 residues. In nucleotides, the CDR3 is TGTGCCAGCAGCCGGCTCGCGGGACAGGGTTTGACCGGGGAGCTGTTTTTT. Translation gives CASSRLAGQGLTGELFF.

The chain has TRBV6-1 and TRBJ1-2; perhaps TRBD1 as D (5 bases). Germline CDR1 reads MNHNS; CDR2 reads SASEGT. Trimming cost V 7 bases and J 2 bases, with 14 bases left between them. CDR3 length: 14 amino acids. The CDR3 here is CASTDLGGNYGYTF. In DNA, the CDR3 is TGTGCCAGCACTGATCTGGGGGGGAACTATGGCTACACCTTC.